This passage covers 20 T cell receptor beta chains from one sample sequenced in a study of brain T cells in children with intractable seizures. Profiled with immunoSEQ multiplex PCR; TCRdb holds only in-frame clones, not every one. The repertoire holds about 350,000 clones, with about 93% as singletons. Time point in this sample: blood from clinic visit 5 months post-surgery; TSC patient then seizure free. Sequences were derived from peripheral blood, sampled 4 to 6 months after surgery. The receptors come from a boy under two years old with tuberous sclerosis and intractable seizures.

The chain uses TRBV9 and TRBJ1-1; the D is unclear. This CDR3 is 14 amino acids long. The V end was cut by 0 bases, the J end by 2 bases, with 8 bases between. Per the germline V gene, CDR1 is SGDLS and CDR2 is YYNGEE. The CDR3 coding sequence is TGTGCCAGCAGCGTAGATCGGATAAACACTGAAGCTTTCTTT. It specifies CASSVDRINTEAFF.

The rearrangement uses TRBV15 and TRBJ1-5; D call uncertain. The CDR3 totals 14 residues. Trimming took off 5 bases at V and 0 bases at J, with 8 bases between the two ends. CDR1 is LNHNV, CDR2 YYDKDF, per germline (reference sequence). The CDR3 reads CATSRGDSNQPQHF. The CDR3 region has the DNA TGTGCCACCAGCCGCGGAGATAGCAATCAGCCCCAGCATTTT.

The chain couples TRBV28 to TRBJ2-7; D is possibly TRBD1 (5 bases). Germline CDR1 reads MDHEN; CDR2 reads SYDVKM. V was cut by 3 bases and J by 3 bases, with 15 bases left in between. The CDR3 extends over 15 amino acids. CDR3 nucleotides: TGTGCCAGCAGTTTTTCCAGGGCCAATCTCTACGAGCAGTACTTC. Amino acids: CASSFSRANLYEQYF. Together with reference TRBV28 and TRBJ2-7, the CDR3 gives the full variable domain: DVKVTQSSRYLVKRTGEKVFLECVQDMDHENMFWYRQDPGLGLRLIYFSYDVKMKEKGDIPEGYSVSREKKERFSLILESASTNQTSMYLCASSFSRANLYEQYFGPGTRLTVT.

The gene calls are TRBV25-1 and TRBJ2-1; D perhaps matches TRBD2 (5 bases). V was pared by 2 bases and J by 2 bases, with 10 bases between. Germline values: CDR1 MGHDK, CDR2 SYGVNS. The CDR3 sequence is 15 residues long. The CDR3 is CASSERGLAYNEQFF. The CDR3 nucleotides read TGTGCCAGCAGTGAACGGGGATTAGCCTACAATGAGCAGTTCTTC.

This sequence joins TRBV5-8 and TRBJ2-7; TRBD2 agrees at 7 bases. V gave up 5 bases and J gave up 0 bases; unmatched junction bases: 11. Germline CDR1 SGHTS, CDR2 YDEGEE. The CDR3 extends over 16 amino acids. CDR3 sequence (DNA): TGTGCCAGCAGACATGGTTTCCTAGCGGACTCCTACGAGCAGTACTTC. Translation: CASRHGFLADSYEQYF. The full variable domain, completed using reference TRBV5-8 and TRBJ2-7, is EAGVTQSPTHLIKTRGQQATLRCSPISGHTSVYWYQQALGLGLQFLLWYDEGEERNRGNFPPRFSGRQFPNYSSELNVNALELEDSALYLCASRHGFLADSYEQYFGPGTRLTVT.

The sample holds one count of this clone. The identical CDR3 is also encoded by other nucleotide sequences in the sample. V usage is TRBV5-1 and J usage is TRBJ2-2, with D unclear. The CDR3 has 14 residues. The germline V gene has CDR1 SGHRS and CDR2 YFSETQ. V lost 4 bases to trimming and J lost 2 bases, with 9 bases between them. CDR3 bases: TGCGCCAGCAGCCTATCCCCTAACACCGGGGAGCTGTTTTTT. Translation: CASSLSPNTGELFF. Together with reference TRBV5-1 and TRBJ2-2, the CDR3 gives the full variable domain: KAGVTQTPRYLIKTRGQQVTLSCSPISGHRSVSWYQQTPGQGLQFLFEYFSETQRNKGNFPGRFSGRQFSNSRSEMNVSTLELGDSALYLCASSLSPNTGELFFGEGSRLTVL.

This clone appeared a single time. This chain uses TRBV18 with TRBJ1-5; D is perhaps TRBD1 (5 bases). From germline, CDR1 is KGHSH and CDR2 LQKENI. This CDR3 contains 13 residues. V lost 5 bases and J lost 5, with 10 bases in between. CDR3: CASSRDVDQPQHF. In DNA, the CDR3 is TGTGCCAGCTCAAGGGACGTTGATCAGCCCCAGCATTTT.

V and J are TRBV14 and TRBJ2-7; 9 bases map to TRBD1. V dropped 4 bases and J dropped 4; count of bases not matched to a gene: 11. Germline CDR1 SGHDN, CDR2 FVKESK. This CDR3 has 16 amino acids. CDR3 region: CASSPLRDRENYEQYF. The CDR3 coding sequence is TGTGCCAGCAGCCCACTTCGGGACAGGGAAAATTACGAGCAGTACTTC.

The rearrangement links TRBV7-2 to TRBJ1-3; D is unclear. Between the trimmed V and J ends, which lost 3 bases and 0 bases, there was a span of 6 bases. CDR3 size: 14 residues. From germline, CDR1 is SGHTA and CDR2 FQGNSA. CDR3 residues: CASSFYVSGNTIYF. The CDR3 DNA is TGTGCCAGCAGCTTTTACGTCTCTGGAAACACCATATATTTT.

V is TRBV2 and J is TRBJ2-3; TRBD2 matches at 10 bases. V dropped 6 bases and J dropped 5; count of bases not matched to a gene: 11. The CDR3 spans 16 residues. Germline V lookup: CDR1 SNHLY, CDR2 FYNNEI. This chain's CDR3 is CASRPPPSGRIDTQYF. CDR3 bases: TGTGCCAGCAGGCCACCCCCTAGCGGGAGAATAGATACGCAGTATTTT. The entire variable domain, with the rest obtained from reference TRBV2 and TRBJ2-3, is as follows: EPEVTQTPSHQVTQMGQEVILRCVPISNHLYFYWYRQILGQKVEFLVSFYNNEISEKSEIFDDQFSVERPDGSNFTLKIRSTKLEDSAMYFCASRPPPSGRIDTQYFGPGTRLTVL.

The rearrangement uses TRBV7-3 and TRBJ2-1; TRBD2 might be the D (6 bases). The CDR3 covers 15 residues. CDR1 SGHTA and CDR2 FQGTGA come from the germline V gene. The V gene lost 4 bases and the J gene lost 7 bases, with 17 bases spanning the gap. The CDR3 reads CASSSSRELGNEQFF. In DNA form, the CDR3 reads TGTGCCAGCAGCTCATCTCGGGAGCTTGGGAATGAGCAGTTCTTC.

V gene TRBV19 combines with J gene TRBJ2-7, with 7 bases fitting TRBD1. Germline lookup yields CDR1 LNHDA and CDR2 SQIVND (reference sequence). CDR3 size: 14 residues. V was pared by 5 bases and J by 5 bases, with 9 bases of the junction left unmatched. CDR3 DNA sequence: TGTGCCAGTAGTTCACGGGACAGTGTAAACGAGCAGTACTTC. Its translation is CASSSRDSVNEQYF.

CDR3 sequence: CASCTDSYNEQFF. The CDR3 nucleotides are TGTGCAAGCTGTACCGATTCCTACAATGAGCAGTTCTTC. This chain links TRBV6-5 with TRBJ2-1; D is ambiguous. From germline, CDR1 is MNHEY and CDR2 SVGAGI. This CDR3 has 13 amino acids.

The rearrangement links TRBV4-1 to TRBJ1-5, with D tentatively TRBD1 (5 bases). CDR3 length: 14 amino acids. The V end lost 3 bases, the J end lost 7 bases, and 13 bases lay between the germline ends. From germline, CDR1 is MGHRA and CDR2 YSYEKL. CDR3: CASSHGAGGQPQHF. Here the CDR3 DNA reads TGCGCCAGCAGCCACGGCGCGGGGGGACAGCCCCAGCATTTT.

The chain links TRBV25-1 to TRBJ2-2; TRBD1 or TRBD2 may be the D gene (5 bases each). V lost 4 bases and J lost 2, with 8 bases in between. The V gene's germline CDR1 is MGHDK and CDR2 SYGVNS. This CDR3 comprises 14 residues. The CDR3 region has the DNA TGTGCCAGCAGTGGGGACGTTAACACCGGGGAGCTGTTTTTT. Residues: CASSGDVNTGELFF.

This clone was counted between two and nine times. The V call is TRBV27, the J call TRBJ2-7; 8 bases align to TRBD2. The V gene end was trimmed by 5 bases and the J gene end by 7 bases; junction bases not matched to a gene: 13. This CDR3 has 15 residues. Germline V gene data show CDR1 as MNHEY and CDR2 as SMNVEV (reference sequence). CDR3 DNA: TGTGCCAGCAGTCAATCCCCCGGACTAGCCGGGGAGCAGTACTTC. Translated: CASSQSPGLAGEQYF.

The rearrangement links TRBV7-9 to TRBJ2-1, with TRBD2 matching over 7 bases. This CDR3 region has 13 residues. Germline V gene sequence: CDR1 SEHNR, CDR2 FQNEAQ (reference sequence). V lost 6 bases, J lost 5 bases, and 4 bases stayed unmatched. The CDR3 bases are TGTGCCAGCAGTCCCGGGACTAACAATGAGCAGTTCTTC. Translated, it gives CASSPGTNNEQFF.

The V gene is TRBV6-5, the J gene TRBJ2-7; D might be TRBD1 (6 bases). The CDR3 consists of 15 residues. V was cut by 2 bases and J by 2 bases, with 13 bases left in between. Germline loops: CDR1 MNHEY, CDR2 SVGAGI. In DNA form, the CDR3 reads TGTGCCAGCAGTTACGACCATGGGACACCCTACGAGCAGTACTTC. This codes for CASSYDHGTPYEQYF.

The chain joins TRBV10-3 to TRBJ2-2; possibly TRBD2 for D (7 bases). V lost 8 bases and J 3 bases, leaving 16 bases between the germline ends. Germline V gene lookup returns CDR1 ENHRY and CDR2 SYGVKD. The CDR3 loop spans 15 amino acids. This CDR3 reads CAILEGGVHTGELFF. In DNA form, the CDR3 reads TGTGCCATCCTCGAGGGGGGGGTCCACACCGGGGAGCTGTTTTTT.

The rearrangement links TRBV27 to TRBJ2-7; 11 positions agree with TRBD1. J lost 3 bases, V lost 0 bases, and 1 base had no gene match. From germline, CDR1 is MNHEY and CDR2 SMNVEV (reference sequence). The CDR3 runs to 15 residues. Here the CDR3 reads CASSLSGQGDYEQYF. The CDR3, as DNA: TGTGCCAGCAGTTTATCGGGACAGGGGGACTACGAGCAGTACTTC.